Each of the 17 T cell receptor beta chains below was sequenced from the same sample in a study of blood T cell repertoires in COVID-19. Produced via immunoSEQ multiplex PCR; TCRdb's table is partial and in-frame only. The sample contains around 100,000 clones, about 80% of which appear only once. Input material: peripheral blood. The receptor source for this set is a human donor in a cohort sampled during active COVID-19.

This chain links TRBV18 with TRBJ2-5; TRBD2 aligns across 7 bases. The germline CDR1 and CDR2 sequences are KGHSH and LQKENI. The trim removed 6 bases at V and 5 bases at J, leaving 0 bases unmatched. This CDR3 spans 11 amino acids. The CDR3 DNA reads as TGTGCCAGCTCCGGGGGGGAGACCCAGTACTTC. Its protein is CASSGGETQYF.

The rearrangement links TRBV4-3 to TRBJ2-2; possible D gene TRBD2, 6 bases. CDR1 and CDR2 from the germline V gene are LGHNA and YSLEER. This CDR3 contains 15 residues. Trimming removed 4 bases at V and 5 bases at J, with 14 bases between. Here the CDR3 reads CASSPQRLVTGELFF. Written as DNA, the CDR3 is TGCGCCAGCAGCCCCCAAAGACTAGTTACCGGGGAGCTGTTTTTT.

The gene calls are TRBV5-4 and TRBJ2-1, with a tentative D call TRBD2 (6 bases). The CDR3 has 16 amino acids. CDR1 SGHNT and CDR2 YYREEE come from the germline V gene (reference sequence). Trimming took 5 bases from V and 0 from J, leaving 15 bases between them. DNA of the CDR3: TGTGCCAGCAGTCCCCGGCGAGCGGGCTCCTACAATGAGCAGTTCTTC. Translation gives CASSPRRAGSYNEQFF.

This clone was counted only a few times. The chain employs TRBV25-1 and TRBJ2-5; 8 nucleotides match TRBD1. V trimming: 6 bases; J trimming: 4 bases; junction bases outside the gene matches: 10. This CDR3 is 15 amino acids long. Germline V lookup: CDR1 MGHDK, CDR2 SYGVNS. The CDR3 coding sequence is TGTGCCAGCAGGGACACGACAGGGGTGGTAGAGACCCAGTACTTC. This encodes CASRDTTGVVETQYF.

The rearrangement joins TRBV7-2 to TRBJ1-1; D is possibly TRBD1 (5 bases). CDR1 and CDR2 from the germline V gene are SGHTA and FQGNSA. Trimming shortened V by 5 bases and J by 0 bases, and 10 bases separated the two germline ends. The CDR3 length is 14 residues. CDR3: CASSPQGMNTEAFF. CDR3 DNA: TGTGCCAGCAGCCCCCAGGGCATGAACACTGAAGCTTTCTTT.

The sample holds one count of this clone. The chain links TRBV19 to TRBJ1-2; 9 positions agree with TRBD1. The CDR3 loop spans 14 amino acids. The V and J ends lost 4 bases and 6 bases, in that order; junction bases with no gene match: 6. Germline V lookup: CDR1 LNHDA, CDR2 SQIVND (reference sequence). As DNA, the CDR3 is TGTGCCAGTAGTAGGGACAGGGTTCCGGATGGCTACACCTTC. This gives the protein CASSRDRVPDGYTF.

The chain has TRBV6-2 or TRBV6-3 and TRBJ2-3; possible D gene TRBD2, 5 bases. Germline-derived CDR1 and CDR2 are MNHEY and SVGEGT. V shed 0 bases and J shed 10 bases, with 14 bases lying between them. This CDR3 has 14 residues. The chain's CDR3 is CASSYSTLVRAQYF. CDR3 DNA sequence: TGTGCCAGCAGTTACTCTACTCTAGTGAGGGCGCAGTATTTT.

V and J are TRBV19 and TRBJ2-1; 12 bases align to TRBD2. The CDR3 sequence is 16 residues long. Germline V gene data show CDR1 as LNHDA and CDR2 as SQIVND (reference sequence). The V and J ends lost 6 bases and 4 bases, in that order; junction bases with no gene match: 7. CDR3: CASRQSSGGVYNEQFF. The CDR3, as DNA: TGTGCCAGTAGGCAGTCTAGCGGGGGGGTATACAATGAGCAGTTCTTC.

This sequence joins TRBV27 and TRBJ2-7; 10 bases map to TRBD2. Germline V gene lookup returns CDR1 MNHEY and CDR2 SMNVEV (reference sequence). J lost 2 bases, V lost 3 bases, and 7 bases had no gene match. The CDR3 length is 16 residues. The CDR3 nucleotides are TGTGCCAGCAGTTTCTTCTCCACTAGCGGGACCTACGAGCAGTACTTC. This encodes CASSFFSTSGTYEQYF.

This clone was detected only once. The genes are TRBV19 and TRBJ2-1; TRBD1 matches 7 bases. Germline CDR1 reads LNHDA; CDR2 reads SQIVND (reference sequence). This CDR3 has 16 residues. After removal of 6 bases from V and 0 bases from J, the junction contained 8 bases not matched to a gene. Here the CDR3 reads CASRVVQGSSYNEQFF. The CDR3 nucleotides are TGTGCCAGTAGGGTGGTACAGGGGAGCTCCTACAATGAGCAGTTCTTC.

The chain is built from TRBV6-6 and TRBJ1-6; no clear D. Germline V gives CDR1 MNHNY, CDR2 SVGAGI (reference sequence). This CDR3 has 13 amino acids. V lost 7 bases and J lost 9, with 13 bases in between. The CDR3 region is CASIGGLGSPLHF. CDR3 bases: TGTGCCAGCATCGGAGGGTTGGGTTCACCCCTCCACTTT.

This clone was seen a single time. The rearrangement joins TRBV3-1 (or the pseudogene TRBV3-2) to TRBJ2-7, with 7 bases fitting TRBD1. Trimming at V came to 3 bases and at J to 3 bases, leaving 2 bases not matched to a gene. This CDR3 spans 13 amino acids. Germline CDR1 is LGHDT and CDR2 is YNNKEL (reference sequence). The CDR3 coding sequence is TGTGCCAGCAGCCAGAGGGGGCTCTACGAGCAGTACTTC. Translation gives CASSQRGLYEQYF.

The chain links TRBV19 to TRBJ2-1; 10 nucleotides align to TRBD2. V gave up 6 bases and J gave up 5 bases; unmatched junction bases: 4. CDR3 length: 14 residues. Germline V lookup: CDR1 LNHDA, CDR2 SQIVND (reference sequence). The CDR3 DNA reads TGTGCCAGTAGCCGACTAGCGGGCCACAATGAGCAGTTCTTC. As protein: CASSRLAGHNEQFF.

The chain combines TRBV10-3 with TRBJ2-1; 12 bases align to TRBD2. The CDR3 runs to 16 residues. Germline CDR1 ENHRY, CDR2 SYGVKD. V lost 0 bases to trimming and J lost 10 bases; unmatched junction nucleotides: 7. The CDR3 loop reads CAISESELAGGREQFF. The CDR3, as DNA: TGTGCCATCAGTGAGTCGGAACTAGCGGGGGGACGAGAGCAGTTCTTC.

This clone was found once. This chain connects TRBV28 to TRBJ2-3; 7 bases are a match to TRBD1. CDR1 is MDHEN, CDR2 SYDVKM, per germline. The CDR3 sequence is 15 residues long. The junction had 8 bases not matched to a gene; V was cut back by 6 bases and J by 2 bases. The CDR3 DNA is TGTGCCAGCAGCTACAGGGGTATGGCCACAGATACGCAGTATTTT. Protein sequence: CASSYRGMATDTQYF.

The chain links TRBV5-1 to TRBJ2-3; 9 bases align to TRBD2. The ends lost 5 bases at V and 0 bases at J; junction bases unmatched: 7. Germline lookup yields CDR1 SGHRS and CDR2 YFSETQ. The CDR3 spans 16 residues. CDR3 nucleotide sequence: TGCGCCAGCAGGATGGGGACTAGCAGTAGCACAGATACGCAGTATTTT. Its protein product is CASRMGTSSSTDTQYF.

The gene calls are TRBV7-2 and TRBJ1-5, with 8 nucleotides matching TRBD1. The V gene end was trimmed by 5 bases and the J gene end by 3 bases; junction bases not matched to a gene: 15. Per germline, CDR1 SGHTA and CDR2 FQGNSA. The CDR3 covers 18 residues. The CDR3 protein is CASSPQRPGTGSNQPQHF. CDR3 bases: TGTGCCAGCAGCCCCCAACGCCCCGGGACAGGTTCCAATCAGCCCCAGCATTTT.